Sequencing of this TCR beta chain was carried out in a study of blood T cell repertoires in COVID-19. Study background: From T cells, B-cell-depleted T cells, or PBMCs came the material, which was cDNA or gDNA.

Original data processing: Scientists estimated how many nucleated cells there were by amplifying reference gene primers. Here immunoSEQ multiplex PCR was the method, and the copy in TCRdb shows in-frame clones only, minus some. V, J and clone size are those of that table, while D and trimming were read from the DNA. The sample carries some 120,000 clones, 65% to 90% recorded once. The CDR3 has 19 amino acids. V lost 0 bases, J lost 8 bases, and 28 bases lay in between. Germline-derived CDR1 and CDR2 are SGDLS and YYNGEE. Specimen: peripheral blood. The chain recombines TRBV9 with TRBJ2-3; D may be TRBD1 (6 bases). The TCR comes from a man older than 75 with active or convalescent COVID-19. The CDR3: CASSVDLVYRQGLDGTQYF. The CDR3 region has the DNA TGTGCCAGCAGCGTAGACCTTGTGTATCGGCAGGGGCTTGACGGTACGCAGTATTTT.